This T cell receptor beta chain appears in the sequencing data of a study of blood T cell repertoires in COVID-19. As for the study in general: Whether acute or convalescent, the COVID-19 samples came from the United States, Italy and Spain.

All enrollees were roughly 18 to 95 years old and from under 25 US areas. Resolution of symptoms, clearance, or two negative PCRs was present in recovered Cohort 3 donors. How the authors handled the data: Reference gene primers were amplified, and this amplification served to estimate nucleated cell counts. Only in-frame clones appear in the TCRdb table, and some are missing; sequencing was by immunoSEQ multiplex PCR. V and J calls and clone size are as listed in that table; D and trimming were resolved from the DNA. The table shows roughly 330,000 clones, with about 87% occurring only once. Trimming stripped 3 bases from V and 6 bases from J, with 11 bases between. The length of the CDR3 is 13 residues. The germline gives CDR1 LGHNA, CDR2 YSLEER.

The sequence derives from a woman aged 25-40 years who had recovered from COVID-19. The chain combines TRBV4-3 with TRBJ1-1, with D uncertain. The sample was PBMCs or T cells enriched from blood (not recorded which). The CDR3 DNA is TGCGCCAGCAGCCACGGTCCGAGGGCTGAAGCTTTCTTT. This gives the protein CASSHGPRAEAFF.